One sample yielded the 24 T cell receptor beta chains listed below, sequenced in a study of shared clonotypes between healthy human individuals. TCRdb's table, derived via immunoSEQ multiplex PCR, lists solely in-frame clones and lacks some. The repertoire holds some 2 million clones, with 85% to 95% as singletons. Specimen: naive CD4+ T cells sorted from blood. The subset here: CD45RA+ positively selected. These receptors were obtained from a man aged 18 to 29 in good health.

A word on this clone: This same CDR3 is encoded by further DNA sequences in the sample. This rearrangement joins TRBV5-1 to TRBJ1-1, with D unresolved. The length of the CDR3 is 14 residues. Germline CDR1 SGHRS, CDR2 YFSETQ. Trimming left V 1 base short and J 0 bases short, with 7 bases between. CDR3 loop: CASSLSGMNTEAFF. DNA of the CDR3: TGCGCCAGCAGCTTGTCGGGAATGAACACTGAAGCTTTCTTT.

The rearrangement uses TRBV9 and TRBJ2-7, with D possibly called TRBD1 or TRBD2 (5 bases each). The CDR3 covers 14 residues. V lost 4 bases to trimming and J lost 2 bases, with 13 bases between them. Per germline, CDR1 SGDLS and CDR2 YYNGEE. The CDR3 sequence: CASSPRDGTYEQYF. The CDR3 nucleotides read TGTGCCAGCAGCCCAAGGGACGGCACCTACGAGCAGTACTTC.

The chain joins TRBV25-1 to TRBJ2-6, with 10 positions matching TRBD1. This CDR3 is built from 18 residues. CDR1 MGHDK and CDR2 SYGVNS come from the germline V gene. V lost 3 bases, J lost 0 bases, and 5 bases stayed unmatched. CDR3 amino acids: CASSDRDRGSSGANVLTF. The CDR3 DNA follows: TGTGCCAGCAGTGATAGGGACAGGGGAAGCTCTGGGGCCAACGTCCTGACTTTC.

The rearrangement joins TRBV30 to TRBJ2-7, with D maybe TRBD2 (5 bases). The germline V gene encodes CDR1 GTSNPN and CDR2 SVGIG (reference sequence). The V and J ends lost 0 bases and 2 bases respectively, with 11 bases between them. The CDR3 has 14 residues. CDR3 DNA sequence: TGTGCCTGGAGTGTAAACCGGGGAGCCTACGAGCAGTACTTC. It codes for CAWSVNRGAYEQYF.

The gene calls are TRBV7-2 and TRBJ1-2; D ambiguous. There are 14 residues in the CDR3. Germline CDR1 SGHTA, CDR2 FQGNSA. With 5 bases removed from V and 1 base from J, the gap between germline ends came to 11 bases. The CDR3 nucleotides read TGTGCCAGCAGCCCCAAACGGGATAACTATGGCTACACCTTC. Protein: CASSPKRDNYGYTF.

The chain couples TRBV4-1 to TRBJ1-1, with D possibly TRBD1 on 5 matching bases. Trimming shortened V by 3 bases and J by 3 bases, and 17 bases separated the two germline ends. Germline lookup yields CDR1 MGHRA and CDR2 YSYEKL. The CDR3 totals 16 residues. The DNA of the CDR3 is TGCGCCAGCAGCCAGACGGGGACGGTGAAAGACACTGAAGCTTTCTTT. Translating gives CASSQTGTVKDTEAFF.

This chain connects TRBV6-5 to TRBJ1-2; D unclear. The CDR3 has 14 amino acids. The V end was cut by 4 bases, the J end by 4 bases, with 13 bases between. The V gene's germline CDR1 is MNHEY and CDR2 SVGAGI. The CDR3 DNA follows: TGTGCCAGCAGTTCCGGCGGAGGGAGCTATGGCTACACCTTC. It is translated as CASSSGGGSYGYTF.

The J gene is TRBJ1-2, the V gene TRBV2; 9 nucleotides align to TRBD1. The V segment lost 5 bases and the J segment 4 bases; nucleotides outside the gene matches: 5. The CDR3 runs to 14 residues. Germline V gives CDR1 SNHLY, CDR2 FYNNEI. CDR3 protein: CASSRDREVYGYTF. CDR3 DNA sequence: TGTGCCAGCAGTCGGGACAGGGAGGTCTATGGCTACACCTTC.

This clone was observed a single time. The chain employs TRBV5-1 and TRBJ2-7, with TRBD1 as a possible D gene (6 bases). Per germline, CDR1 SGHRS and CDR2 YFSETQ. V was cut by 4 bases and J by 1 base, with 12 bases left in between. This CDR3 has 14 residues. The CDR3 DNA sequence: TGCGCCAGCAGCGTACTACAGGGTTCCTACGAGCAGTACTTC. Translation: CASSVLQGSYEQYF.

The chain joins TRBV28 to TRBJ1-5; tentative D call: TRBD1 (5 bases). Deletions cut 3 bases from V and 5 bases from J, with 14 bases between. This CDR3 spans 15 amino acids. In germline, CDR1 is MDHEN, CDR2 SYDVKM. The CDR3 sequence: CASSFTSRGYQPQHF. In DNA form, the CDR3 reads TGTGCCAGCAGTTTCACTTCCCGGGGGTATCAGCCCCAGCATTTT.

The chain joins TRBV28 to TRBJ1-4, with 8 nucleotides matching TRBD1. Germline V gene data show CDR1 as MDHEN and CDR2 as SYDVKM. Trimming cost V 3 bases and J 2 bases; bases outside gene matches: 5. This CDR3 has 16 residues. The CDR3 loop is CASSFQGAETNEKLFF. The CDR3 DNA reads TGTGCCAGCAGTTTCCAGGGGGCTGAGACTAATGAAAAACTGTTTTTT. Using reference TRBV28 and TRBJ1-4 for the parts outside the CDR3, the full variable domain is DVKVTQSSRYLVKRTGEKVFLECVQDMDHENMFWYRQDPGLGLRLIYFSYDVKMKEKGDIPEGYSVSREKKERFSLILESASTNQTSMYLCASSFQGAETNEKLFFGSGTQLSVL.

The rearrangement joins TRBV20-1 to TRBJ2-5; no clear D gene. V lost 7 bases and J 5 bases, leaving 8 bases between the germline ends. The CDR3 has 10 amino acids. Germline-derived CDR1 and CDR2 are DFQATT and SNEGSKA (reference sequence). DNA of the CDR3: TGCAGTGTTGGTGAGGAGACCCAGTACTTC. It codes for CSVGEETQYF.

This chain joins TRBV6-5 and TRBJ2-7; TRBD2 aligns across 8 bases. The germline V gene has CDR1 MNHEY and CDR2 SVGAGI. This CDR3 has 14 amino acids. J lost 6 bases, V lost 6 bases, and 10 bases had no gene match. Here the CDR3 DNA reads TGTGCCAGCAGCTCCCTGCCGGGGGGGCGCGAGCAGTACTTC. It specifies CASSSLPGGREQYF.

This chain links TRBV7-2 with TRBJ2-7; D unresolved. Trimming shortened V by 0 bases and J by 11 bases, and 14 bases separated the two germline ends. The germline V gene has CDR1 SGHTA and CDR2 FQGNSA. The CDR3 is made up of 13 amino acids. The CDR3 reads CASSLAGSGSKYF. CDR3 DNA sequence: TGTGCCAGCAGCTTAGCCGGTTCTGGGTCTAAGTACTTC.

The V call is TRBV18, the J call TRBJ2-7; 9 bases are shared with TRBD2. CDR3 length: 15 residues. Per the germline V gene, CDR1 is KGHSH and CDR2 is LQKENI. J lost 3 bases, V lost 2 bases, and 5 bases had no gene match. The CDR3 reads CASSPTTSGFYEQYF. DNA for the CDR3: TGTGCCAGCTCACCAACGACTAGCGGATTCTACGAGCAGTACTTC.

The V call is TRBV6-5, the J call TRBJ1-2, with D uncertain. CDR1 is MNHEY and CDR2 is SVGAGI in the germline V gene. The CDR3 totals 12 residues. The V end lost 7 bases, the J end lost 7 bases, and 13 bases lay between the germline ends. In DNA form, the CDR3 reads TGTGCCAGCAATTCGGGTGAGAGTGGCTACACCTTC. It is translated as CASNSGESGYTF.

In DNA, the CDR3 is TGTGCCATCAGTGGGACAGAAACCTACGAGCAGTACTTC. Translating it yields CAISGTETYEQYF. This chain uses TRBV10-3 with TRBJ2-7; TRBD1 is a possible D gene (6 bases). Between the trimmed V and J ends, which lost 4 bases and 2 bases, there was a span of 9 bases. This CDR3 is built from 13 residues. CDR1 and CDR2 (germline): ENHRY, SYGVKD.

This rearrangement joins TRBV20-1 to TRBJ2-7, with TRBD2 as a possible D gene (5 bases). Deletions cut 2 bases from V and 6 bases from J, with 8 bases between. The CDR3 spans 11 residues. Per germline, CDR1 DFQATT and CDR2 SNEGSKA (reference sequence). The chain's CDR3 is CSARPGLEQYF. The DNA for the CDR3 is TGCAGTGCTAGACCAGGACTCGAGCAGTACTTC.

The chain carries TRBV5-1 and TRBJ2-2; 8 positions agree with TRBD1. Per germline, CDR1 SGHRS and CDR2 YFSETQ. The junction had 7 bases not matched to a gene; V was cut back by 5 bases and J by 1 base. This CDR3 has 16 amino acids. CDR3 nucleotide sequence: TGCGCCAGCAGGGTCCTTGGGACAGGGAACACCGGGGAGCTGTTTTTT. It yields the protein CASRVLGTGNTGELFF. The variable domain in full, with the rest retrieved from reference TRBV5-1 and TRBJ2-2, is KAGVTQTPRYLIKTRGQQVTLSCSPISGHRSVSWYQQTPGQGLQFLFEYFSETQRNKGNFPGRFSGRQFSNSRSEMNVSTLELGDSALYLCASRVLGTGNTGELFFGEGSRLTVL.

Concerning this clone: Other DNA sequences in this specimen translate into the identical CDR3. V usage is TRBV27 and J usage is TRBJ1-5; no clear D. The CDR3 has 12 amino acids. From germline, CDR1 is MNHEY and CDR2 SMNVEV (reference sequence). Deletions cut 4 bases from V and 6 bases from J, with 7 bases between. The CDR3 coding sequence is TGTGCCAGCAGTTCCGTCGGTCAGCCCCAGCATTTT. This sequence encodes CASSSVGQPQHF.

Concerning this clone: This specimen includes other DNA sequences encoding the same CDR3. CDR3 region: CASSLGTGGNQPQHF. Written as DNA, the CDR3 is TGTGCCAGCAGTTTAGGGACAGGGGGTAATCAGCCCCAGCATTTT. The chain is built from TRBV28 and TRBJ1-5; 11 positions agree with TRBD1. The length of the CDR3 is 15 residues. The junction had 1 base not matched to a gene; V was cut back by 2 bases and J by 4 bases. Per the germline V gene, CDR1 is MDHEN and CDR2 is SYDVKM.

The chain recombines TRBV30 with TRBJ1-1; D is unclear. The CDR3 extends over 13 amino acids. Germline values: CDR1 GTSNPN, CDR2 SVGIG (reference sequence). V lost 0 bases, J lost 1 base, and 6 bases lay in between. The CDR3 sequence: CAWSVSPNTEAFF. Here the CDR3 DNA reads TGTGCCTGGAGTGTATCACCGAACACTGAAGCTTTCTTT. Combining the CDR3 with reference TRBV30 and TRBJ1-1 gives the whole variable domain SQTIHQWPATLVQPVGSPLSLECTVEGTSNPNLYWYRQAAGRGLQLLFYSVGIGQISSEVPQNLSASRPQDRQFILSSKKLLLSDSGFYLCAWSVSPNTEAFFGQGTRLTVV.

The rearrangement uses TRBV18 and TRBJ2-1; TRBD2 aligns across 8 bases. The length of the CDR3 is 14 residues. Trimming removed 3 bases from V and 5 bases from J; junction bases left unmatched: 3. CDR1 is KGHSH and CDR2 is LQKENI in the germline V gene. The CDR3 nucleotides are TGTGCCAGCTCACCTATACTAGCGGACAATGAGCAGTTCTTC. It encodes CASSPILADNEQFF.

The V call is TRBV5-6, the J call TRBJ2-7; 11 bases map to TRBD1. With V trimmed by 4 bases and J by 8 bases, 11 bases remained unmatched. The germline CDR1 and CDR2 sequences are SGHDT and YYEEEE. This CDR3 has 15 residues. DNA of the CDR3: TGTGCCAGCAGCGAGGGACAGGGGGTTTCTACGAAGCAGTACTTC. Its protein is CASSEGQGVSTKQYF.